This T cell receptor (beta chain) was obtained from a study of T-cell memory formation after mild COVID-19. Study-wide background: Clusters of TCRs were largely donor specific.

UMIs and sample barcodes were carried by the TCR alpha and TCR beta cDNA libraries that 5'RACE produced using constant-segment primers. MiXCR, run by TCRdb on the 5' RACE reads, gives a single entry per CDR3 protein. The data contain 150,000 or so distinct CDR3 sequences, around a tenth of them singletons. This clonotype occurred many times. Antigen unknown. Study conclusions and caveats: Contracting clones from day 15 to 85 showed balanced CD4/CD8; later expanders favored CD4+.

Trimming removed 3 bases at V and 0 bases at J, with 18 bases between. Germline lookup yields CDR1 LGHNA and CDR2 YNFKEQ. This CDR3 region has 19 residues. The V and J genes are TRBV4-2 and TRBJ2-6, with unresolved D. The sequenced sample was PBMCs or a T cell subset sorted from them (not recorded which). This receptor was obtained from a man younger than 35 who had mild COVID-19 (a few samples of this study predate the infection). Cell type and time point are not known. The CDR3 sequence: CASSQARPGRASGANVLTF. The CDR3 bases are TGTGCCAGCAGCCAGGCTAGACCTGGTCGGGCCTCTGGGGCCAACGTCCTGACTTTC.